This TCR beta chain was retrieved from a study of cytomegalovirus exposure and HLA in healthy donors. Primers included in the PCR were 60 Vbeta and 13 Jbeta primers. The data were produced by immunoSEQ multiplex PCR, yet TCRdb's version contains in-frame clones alone and is incomplete. This sample has 130,000 to 150,000 clones, with about four fifths found just once. V was shortened by 6 bases and J by 2 bases, with 21 bases between the two germline ends. The CDR3 extends over 17 amino acids. Germline assignment: CDR1 LNHDA and CDR2 SQIVND (reference sequence). The chain recombines TRBV19 with TRBJ2-3; possible D gene TRBD2, 8 bases. Sequencing was carried out using PBMCs. The receptor comes from a male donor in good health and CMV-seronegative. CDR3 sequence reads: CASSQIGTRGLTDTQYF. DNA for the CDR3: TGTGCCAGTAGCCAAATCGGGACTAGGGGGCTCACAGATACGCAGTATTTT.